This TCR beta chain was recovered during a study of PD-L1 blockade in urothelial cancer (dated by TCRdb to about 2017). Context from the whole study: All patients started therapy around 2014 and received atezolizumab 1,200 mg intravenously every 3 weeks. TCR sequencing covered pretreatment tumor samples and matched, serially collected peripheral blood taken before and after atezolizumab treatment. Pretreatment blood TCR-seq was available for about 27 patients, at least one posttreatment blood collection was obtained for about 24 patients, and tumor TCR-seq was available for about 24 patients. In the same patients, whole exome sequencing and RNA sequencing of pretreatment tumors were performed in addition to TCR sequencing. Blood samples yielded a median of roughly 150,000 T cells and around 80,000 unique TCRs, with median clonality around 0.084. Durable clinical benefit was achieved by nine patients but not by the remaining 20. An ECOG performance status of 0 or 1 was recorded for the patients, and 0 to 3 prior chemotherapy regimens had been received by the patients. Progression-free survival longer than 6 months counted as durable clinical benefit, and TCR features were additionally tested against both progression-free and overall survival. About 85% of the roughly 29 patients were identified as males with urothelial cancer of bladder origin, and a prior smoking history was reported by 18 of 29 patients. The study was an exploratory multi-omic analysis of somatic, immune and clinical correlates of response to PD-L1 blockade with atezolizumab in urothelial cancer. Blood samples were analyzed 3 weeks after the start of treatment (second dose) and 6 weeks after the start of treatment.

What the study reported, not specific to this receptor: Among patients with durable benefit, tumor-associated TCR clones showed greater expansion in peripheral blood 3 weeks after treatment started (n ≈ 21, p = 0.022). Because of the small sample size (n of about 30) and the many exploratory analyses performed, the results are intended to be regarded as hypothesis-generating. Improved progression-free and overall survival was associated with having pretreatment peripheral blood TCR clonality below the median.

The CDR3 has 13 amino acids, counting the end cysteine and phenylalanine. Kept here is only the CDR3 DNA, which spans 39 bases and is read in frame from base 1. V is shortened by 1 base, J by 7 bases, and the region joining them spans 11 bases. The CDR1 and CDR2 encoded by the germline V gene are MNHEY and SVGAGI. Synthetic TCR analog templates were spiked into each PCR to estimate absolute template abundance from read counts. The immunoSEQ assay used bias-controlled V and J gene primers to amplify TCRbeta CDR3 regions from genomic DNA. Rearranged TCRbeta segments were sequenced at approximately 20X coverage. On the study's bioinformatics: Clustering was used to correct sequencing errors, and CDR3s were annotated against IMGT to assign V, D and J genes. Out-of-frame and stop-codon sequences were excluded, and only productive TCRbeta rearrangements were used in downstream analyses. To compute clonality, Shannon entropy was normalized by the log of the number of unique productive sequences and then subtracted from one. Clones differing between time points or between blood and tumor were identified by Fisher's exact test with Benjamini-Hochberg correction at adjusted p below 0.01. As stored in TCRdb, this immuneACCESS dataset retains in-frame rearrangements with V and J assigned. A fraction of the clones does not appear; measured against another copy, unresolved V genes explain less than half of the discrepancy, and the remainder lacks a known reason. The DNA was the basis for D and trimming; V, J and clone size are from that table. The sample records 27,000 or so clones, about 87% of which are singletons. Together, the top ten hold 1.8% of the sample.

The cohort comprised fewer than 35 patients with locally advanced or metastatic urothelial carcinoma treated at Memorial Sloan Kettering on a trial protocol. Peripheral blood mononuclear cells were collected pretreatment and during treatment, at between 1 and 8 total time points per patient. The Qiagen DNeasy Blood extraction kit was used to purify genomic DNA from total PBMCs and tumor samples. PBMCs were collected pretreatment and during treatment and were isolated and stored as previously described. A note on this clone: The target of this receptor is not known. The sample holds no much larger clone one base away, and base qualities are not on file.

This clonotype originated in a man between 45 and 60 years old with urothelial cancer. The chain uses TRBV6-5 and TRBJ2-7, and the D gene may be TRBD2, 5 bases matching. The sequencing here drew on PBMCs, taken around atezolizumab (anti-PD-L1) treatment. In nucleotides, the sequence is TGTGCCAGCAGTTACTTCTCCGAGGGAGAGCAGTACTTC. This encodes CASSYFSEGEQYF.